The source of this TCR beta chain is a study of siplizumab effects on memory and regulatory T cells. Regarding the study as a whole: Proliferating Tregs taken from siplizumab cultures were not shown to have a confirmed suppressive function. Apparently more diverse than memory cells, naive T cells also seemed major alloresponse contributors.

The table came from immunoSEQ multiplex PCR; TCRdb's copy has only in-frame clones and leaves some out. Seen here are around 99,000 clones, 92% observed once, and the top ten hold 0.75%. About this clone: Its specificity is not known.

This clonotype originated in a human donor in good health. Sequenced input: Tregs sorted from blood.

The CDR3 DNA is TGTGCCAGCAAGCCCGGGACTAGCGAAGAGACCCAGTACTTC. It translates to CASKPGTSEETQYF. The genes are TRBV6-1 and TRBJ2-5, with TRBD2 identical over 10 bases. V was clipped by 7 bases and J by 3 bases; unmatched bases: 5. The germline V gene encodes CDR1 MNHNS and CDR2 SASEGT. There are 14 residues in the CDR3.